The rows below give T cell receptor beta chains drawn from one sample of a study of T cell responses to AZD1222 COVID-19 vaccine. TCRdb's copy holds only in-frame clones and misses some; the assay was immunoSEQ multiplex PCR. The data show approximately 130,000 clones, approximately 94% seen once. The specimen comprised peripheral blood, sampled on day 0 of AZD1222 vaccination. The receptors were gathered from an adult in good health. Both conserved end residues are part of each CDR3. Fields, in order: J gene, CDR3 length, V gene, CDR3 protein.

TRBJ1-1	14	TRBV28	CASSTGFMNTEAFF
TRBJ1-2	16	TRBV5-1	CASSLSELRGAFGYTF
TRBJ1-3	16	TRBV5-1	CASSLFTIKEGNTIYF
TRBJ2-3	16	TRBV11-2	CASSQFTSGGTDTQYF
TRBJ2-1	15	TRBV30	CAWTPPSGSYNEQFF
TRBJ1-5	15	TRBV12-5	CASAPGGTSNQPQHF
TRBJ2-1	15	TRBV4-3	CASSQGSPSGNEQFF
TRBJ2-7	15	TRBV11-1	CASSPLAGSTYEQYF
TRBJ2-1	18	TRBV4-3	CASSQDRPGPGVSNEQFF
TRBJ2-6	15	TRBV6-5	CASRTTSSGANVLTF
TRBJ1-6	14	TRBV2	CASSGRQESSPLHF
TRBJ1-2	16	TRBV29-1	CSVEHGQDTSLYGYTF
TRBJ2-7	11	TRBV28	CASSPKKRQYF
TRBJ1-2	13	TRBV5-4	CASSTGQIYGYTF
TRBJ1-1	14	TRBV4-2	CASSPQLMNTEAFF
TRBJ1-6	14	TRBV10-2	CASSAGQGNSPLHF
TRBJ1-2	14	TRBV28	CASSIQGRNYGYTF
TRBJ2-7	16	TRBV28	CASSFTSGRALYEQYF
TRBJ1-3	12	TRBV18	CASSPPGNTIYF
TRBJ1-1	17	TRBV5-1	CASSLGFRRTTNTEAFF
TRBJ2-5	13	TRBV5-1	CASSPVGGETQYF
TRBJ1-1	16	TRBV19	CASSRGDRELNTEAFF
TRBJ1-1	13	TRBV7-3	CASSLAVDTEAFF
TRBJ1-2	13	TRBV11-2	CASSLGTGNGYTF
TRBJ2-7	14	TRBV7-2	CASSARTSTNEQYF
TRBJ1-1	15	TRBV7-8	CASSLAVHLNTEAFF
TRBJ1-1	15	TRBV7-8	CASSPRRLGGSEAFF
TRBJ1-1	13	TRBV28	CASTRTENTEAFF
TRBJ1-5	14	TRBV19	CASKDKDYNQPQHF
TRBJ1-6	14	TRBV28	CASSPLYGNSPLHF
TRBJ2-3	16	TRBV4-1	CASSPTGGDATDTQYF
TRBJ2-1	13	TRBV5-1	CASSLVPNNEQFF
TRBJ2-1	19	TRBV7-5	CARSLSWTGGKGPPNEQFF
TRBJ2-2	15	TRBV5-1	CASRPTSGSTGELFF
TRBJ2-2	14	TRBV19	CASSIWGSGGELFF
TRBJ1-1	15	TRBV2	CASLIQEGLNTEAFF
TRBJ1-5	14	TRBV2	CASSADGRNQPQHF
TRBJ2-7	13	TRBV5-4	CASSLALVAEQYF
TRBJ2-1	15	TRBV10-3	CAISGTSGSLHEQFF
TRBJ1-2	13	TRBV11-2	CASSYGTGYGYTF
TRBJ1-2	14	TRBV30	CAWTPGQGWDGYTF
TRBJ1-3	14	TRBV4-1	CASSHNRPGNTIYF
TRBJ2-7	16	TRBV2	CASRGTSGSGSYEQYF
TRBJ2-3	14	TRBV6-5	CASSFGGGVDTQYF
TRBJ2-7	12	TRBV5-3	CARSPQTYEQYF
TRBJ1-2	14	TRBV28	CASKVPGVIGGYTF